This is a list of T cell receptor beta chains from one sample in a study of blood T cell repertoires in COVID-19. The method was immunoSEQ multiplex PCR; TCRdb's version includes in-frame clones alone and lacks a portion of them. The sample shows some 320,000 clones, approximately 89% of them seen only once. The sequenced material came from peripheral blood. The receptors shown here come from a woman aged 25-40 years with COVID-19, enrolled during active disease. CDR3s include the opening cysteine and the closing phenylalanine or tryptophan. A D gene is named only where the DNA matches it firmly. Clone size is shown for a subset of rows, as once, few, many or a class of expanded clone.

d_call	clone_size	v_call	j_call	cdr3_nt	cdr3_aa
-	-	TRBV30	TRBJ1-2	TGTGCCTGGAGTGTTCTGCAGGGGACCTATGGCTACACCTTC	CAWSVLQGTYGYTF
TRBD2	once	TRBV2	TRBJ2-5	TGTGCCAGCAGTGGAGCGGGGGGGGAGACCCAGTACTTC	CASSGAGGETQYF
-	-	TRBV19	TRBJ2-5	TGTGCCAGTAGTCCTCGTGGTACTAAAGAGACCCAGTACTTC	CASSPRGTKETQYF
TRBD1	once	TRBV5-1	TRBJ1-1	TGCGCCAGCAGCCGCAATGCGGGACAGGGAAGTGGGGGAGACACTGAAGCTTTCTTT	CASSRNAGQGSGGDTEAFF
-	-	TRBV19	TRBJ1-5	TGTGCCAGTAGTATCCAGGGGCTCGGTCAGCCCCAGCATTTT	CASSIQGLGQPQHF
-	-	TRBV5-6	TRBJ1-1	TGTGCCAGCAGCTTGGTTGGTCGGGGAACTGAAGCTTTCTTT	CASSLVGRGTEAFF
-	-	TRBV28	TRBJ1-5	TGTGCCAGCCTCCCCCCCAGTTTCCCGCAGCCCCAGCATTTT	CASLPPSFPQPQHF
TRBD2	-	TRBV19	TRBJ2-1	TGTGCCAGTAGTATGAGCGGGGGGGTGTACAATGAGCAGTTCTTC	CASSMSGGVYNEQFF
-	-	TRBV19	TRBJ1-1	TGTGCCAGTAGTCAATACTTGAACACTGAAGCTTTCTTT	CASSQYLNTEAFF
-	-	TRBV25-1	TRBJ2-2	TGTGCCACCAAGGGGTCTCCCACCGGGGAGCTGTTTTTT	CATKGSPTGELFF
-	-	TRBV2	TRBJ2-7	TGTGCCAGCAGCCCCTCCAGGGGTCCCTACGAGCAGTACTTC	CASSPSRGPYEQYF
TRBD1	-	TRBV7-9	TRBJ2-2	TGTGCCAGCAGCTTCTTTGGGACAGCTGGGAACACCGGGGAGCTGTTTTTT	CASSFFGTAGNTGELFF
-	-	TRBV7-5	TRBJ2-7	TGTGTCAGAAGCTTATACTCCTACGAGCAGTACTTC	CVRSLYSYEQYF
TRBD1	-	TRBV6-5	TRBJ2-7	TGTGCCAGCAGAAACAGGGGATTCGGCGAGCAGTACTTC	CASRNRGFGEQYF
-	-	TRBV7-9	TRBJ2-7	TGTGCCAGCAGACAGGACGGGGGAACCTACGAGCAGTACTTC	CASRQDGGTYEQYF
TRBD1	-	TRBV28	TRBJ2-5	TGTGCCAGCAGCCCCCCCGGGACAGGGAGAACAGAGACCCAGTACTTC	CASSPPGTGRTETQYF
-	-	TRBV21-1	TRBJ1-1	-	CASFGGGSRCTEAFF
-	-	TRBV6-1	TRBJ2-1	TGTGCCAGCAGTGAAGACAGGGTTCGGAATGAGCAGTTCTTC	CASSEDRVRNEQFF
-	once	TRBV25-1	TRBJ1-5	TGTGCCAGCAGTGCTCAGGGGATAAGCAATCAGCCCCAGCATTTT	CASSAQGISNQPQHF
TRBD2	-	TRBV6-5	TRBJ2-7	TGTGCCAGCAGTTCCCCCAGACTAGCTGTGTCCTACGAGCAGTACTTC	CASSSPRLAVSYEQYF
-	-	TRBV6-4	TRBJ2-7	TGTACTCGGTTCACCTTCTACGAGCAGTACTTC	CTRFTFYEQYF
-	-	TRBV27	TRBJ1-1	TGTGCCAGCAGCGGGGGGAACACTGAAGCTTTCTTT	CASSGGNTEAFF
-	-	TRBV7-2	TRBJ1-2	TGTGCCAGCAGCTTAGAGGTCACGATTGTATCAGGCGACGGCTACACCTTC	CASSLEVTIVSGDGYTF
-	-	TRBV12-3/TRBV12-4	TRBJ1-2	TGTGCCAGCAGTTTAGGGCAAAACTATGGCTACACCTTC	CASSLGQNYGYTF
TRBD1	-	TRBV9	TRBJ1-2	TGTGCCAGCAGCGCGGACAGGGGCCACTATGGCTACACCTTC	CASSADRGHYGYTF
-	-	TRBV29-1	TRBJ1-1	TGCAGCGTTGGTCTACTACTGAACACTGAAGCTTTCTTT	CSVGLLLNTEAFF
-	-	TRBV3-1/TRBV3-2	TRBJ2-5	TGTGCCAGCAGTCCGACAGGAGGCGGGGAGACCCAGTACTTC	CASSPTGGGETQYF
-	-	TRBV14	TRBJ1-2	TGTGCCAGCAGCCAGATGACAGCAGCCAACTATGGCTACACCTTC	CASSQMTAANYGYTF
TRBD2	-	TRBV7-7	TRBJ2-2	TGTGCCAGCAGCCCTGAGCGGGGGGGCAACACCGGGGAGCTGTTTTTT	CASSPERGGNTGELFF
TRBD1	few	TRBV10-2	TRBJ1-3	TGCGCCAGCAGGGACAGGGGCCCTTACTCTGGAAACACCATATATTTT	CASRDRGPYSGNTIYF
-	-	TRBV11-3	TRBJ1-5	TGTGCCAGCAGCTTGACCACTCGTAGGGGGTTGAATAGCAATCAGCCCCAGCATTTT	CASSLTTRRGLNSNQPQHF
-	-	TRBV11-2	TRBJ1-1	TGTGCCAGCACCCTGGGAGGGTTGGGGAACACTGAAGCTTTCTTT	CASTLGGLGNTEAFF
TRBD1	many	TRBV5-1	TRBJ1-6	TGCGCCAGCAGCTTGGCCTCAGGGGGACGGACACCCCTCCACTTT	CASSLASGGRTPLHF
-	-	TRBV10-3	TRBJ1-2	TGTGCCATCAGCGGGGTCATGGCCTATGGCTACACCTTC	CAISGVMAYGYTF
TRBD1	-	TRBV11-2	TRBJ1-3	TGTGCCAGCAGCTCCACCGGGACAGGGCCTATGGACACCATATATTTT	CASSSTGTGPMDTIYF
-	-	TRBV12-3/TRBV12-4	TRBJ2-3	TGTGCCAGCAGTTCCATGGACAGAGATACGCAGTATTTT	CASSSMDRDTQYF
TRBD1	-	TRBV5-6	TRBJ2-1	TGTGCCAGCAGCAGCCCAATTCGACAGGGGTGGTACAATGAGCAGTTCTTC	CASSSPIRQGWYNEQFF
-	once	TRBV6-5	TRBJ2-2	TGTGCCAGCACCTACAGGGCCGCCGGGGAGCTGTTTTTT	CASTYRAAGELFF
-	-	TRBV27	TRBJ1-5	TGTGCCAGCAGTACAAACAGGGATAGCAATCAGCCCCAGCATTTT	CASSTNRDSNQPQHF
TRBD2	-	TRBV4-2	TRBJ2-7	TGTGCCAGCAGCAGAGGAGAAGCGGGGGGACTCTACGAGCAGTACTTC	CASSRGEAGGLYEQYF
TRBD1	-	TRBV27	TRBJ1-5	TGTGCCACCGGGACAGGCTCGCAGCCCCAGCATTTT	CATGTGSQPQHF
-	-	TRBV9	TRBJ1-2	TGTGCCAGCAGCGCCGCCGGAGGGGCTGGCTACACCTTC	CASSAAGGAGYTF
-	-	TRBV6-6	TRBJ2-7	TGTGCCAGCAGTTACCGGGCCTACGAGCAGTACTTC	CASSYRAYEQYF
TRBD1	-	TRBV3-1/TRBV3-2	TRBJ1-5	TGTGCCAGCAGCCAAGATGCCAGGGGGATTCAGCCCCAGCATTTT	CASSQDARGIQPQHF
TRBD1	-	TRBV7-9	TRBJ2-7	TGTGCCAGCAATGAGGGACAGGGTGTCTACGAGCAGTACTTC	CASNEGQGVYEQYF
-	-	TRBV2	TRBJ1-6	TGTGCCAGCAGTGAAACAGGGCCCAATTCACCCCTCCACTTT	CASSETGPNSPLHF
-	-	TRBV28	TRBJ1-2	TGTGCCAGCAGTTTATTCGTAGGGCAGGGCGGCTACACCTTC	CASSLFVGQGGYTF